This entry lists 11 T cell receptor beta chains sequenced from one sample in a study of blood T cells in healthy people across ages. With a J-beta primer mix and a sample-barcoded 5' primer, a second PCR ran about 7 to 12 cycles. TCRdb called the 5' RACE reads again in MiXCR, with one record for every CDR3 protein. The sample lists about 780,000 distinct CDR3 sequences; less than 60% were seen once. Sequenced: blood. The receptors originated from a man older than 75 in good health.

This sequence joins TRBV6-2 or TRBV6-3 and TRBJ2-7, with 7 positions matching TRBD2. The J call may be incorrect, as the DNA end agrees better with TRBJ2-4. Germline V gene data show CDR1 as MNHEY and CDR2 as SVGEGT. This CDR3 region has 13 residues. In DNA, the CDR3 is TGTGCCAGCAGGGAATCGGGGGGAGACATTCAGTACTTC. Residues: CASRESGGDIQYF.

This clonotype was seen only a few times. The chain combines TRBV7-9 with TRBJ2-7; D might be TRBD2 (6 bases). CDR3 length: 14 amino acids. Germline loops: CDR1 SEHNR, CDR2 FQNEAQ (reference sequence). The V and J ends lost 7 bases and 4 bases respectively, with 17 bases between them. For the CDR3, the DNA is TGTGCCAGCACGCCCGATGCAGGGAGGTACGAGCAGTACTTC. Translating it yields CASTPDAGRYEQYF.

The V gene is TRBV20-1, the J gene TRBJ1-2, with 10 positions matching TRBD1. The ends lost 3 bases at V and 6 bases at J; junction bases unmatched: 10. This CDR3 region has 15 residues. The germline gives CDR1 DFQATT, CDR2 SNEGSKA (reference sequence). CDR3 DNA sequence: TGCAGTGCTAGGGGTGGGACAGGGGTCGTTAATGGCTACACCTTC. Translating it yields CSARGGTGVVNGYTF.

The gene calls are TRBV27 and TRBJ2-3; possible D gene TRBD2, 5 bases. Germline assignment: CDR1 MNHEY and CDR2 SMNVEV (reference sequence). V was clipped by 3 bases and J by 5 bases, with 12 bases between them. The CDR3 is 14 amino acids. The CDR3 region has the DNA TGTGCCAGCAGTTTTTATAGGAGCGGAGATACGCAGTATTTT. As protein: CASSFYRSGDTQYF.

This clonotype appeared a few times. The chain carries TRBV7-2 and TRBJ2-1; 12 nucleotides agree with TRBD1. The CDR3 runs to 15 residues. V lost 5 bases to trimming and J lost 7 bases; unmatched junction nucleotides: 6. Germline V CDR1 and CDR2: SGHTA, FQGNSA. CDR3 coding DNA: TGTGCCAGCAGCCTCCGGGACAGGGGGCTTAATGAGCAGTTCTTC. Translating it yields CASSLRDRGLNEQFF. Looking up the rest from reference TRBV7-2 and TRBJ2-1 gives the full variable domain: GAGVSQSPSNKVTEKGKDVELRCDPISGHTALYWYRQSLGQGLEFLIYFQGNSAPDKSGLPSDRFSAERTGGSVSTLTIQRTQQEDSAVYLCASSLRDRGLNEQFFGPGTRLTVL.

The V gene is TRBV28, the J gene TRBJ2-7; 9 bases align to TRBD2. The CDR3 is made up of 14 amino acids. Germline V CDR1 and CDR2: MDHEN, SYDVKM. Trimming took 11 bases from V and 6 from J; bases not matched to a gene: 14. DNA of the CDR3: TGTGCCGCAAGGAGCCCGGGACTAGCAAGCGAGCAGTACTTC. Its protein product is CAARSPGLASEQYF.

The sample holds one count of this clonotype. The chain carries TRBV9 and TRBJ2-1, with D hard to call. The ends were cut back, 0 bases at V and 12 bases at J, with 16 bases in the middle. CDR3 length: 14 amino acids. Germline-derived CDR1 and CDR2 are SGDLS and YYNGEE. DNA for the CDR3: TGTGCCAGCAGCGTAGCTCTCGGCGCTCGCACGCAGTTCTTC. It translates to CASSVALGARTQFF.

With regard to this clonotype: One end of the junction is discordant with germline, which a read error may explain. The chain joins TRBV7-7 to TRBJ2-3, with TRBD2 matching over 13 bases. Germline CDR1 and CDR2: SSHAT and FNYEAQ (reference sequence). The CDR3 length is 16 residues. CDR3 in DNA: TGTGCTAGCAGTAGGGGACTAGCGGGGCACATAGATACGCAGTATTTT. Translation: CASSRGLAGHIDTQYF.

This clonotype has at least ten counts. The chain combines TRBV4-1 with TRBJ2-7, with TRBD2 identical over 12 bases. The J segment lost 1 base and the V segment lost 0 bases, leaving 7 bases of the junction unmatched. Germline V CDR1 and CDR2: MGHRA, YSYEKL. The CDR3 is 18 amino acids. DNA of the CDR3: TGCGCCAGCAGCCAAGATCCCCTAGCGGGAGGGCGATCCTACGAGCAGTACTTC. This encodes CASSQDPLAGGRSYEQYF.

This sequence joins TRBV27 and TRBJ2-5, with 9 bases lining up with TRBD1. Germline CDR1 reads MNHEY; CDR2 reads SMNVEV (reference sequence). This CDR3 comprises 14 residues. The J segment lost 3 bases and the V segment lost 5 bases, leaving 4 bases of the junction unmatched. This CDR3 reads CASSIWTGEETQYF. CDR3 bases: TGTGCCAGCAGTATTTGGACAGGGGAAGAGACCCAGTACTTC.

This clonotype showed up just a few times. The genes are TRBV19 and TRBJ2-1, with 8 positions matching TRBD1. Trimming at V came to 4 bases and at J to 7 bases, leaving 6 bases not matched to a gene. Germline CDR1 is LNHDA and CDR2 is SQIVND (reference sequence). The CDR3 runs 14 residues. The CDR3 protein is CASSNQGAKNEQFF. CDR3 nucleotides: TGTGCCAGTAGTAACCAGGGGGCTAAAAATGAGCAGTTCTTC. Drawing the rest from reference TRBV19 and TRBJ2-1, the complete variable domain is DGGITQSPKYLFRKEGQNVTLSCEQNLNHDAMYWYRQDPGQGLRLIYYSQIVNDFQKGDIAEGYSVSREKKESFPLTVTSAQKNPTAFYLCASSNQGAKNEQFFGPGTRLTVL.